This TCR beta chain was sequenced during a study of breast tumors, draining lymph nodes, adjacent tissues. Broader study findings: Tumor repertoires ranked between lymph nodes and nontumor tissue in diversity, with V and J gene preferences. The lymph node origin of tumor T cells was framed as consistent with a hypothesis, not demonstrated. Most tumor T cells seemingly derive from lymph node, then expand in tumor.

The germline CDR1 and CDR2 sequences are SGDLS and YYNGEE. The CDR3 is 14 amino acids. In TCRdb, the multiplex PCR reads were re-called with MiXCR into one record per CDR3 protein. The sample lists about 180,000 distinct CDR3 sequences, 30% to 35% seen once, with around 4.1% in the top ten. Points on this clonotype: What it binds is unknown. At one of its ends the junction is not consistent with the germline gene, which may arise from a read error.

The lymph nodes were axillary draining lymph nodes from breast cancer patients. The sample was axillary lymph node tissue. The sequence was obtained from a female donor with breast cancer. Some clones in this sample may be carry-over from other donors' samples. The V call is TRBV9, the J call TRBJ2-5; D is undetermined. The CDR3 DNA sequence: TGTGCCAGCAGCGTAGAAGGGTCGGAAGAGACCCAGTCCTTC. It encodes CASSVEGSEETQSF.